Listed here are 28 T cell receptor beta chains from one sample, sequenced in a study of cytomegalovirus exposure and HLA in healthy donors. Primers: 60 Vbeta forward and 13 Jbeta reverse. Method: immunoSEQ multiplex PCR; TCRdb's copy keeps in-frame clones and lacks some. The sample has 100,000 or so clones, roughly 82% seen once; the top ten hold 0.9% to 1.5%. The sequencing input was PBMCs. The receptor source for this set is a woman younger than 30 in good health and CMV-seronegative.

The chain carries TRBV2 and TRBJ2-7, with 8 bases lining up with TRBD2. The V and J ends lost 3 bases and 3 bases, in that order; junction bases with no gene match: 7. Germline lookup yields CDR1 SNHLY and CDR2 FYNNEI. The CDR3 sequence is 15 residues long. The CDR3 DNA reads TGTGCCAGCAGTGAGTTGTCGGGGGGGAACTACGAGCAGTACTTC. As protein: CASSELSGGNYEQYF.

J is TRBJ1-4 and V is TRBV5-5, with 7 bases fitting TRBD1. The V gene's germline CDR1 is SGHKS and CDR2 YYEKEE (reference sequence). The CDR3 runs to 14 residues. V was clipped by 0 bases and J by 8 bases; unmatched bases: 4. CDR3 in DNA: TGTGCCAGCAGCTTGGTAGGGGGCCACGAAAAACTGTTTTTT. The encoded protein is CASSLVGGHEKLFF.

CDR3 bases: TGTGCCAGCAGTCGGGGGGTGGCCCAAGAGACCCAGTACTTC. Its translation is CASSRGVAQETQYF. V gene TRBV6-5 combines with J gene TRBJ2-5; 7 bases match TRBD2. V gave up 5 bases and J gave up 1 base; unmatched junction bases: 4. Germline V gene sequence: CDR1 MNHEY, CDR2 SVGAGI. The CDR3 totals 14 residues.

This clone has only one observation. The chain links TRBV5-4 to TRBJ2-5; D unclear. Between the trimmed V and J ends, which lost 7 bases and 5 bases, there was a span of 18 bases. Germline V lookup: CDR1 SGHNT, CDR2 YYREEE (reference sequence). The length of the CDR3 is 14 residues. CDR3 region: CASAWSLVTETQYF. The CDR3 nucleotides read TGTGCCAGCGCTTGGTCCCTAGTCACCGAGACCCAGTACTTC.

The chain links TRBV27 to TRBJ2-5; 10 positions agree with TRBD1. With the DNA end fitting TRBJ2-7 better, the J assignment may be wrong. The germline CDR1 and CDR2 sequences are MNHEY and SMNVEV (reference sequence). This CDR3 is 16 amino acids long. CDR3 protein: CASSLTGTGVSYEQYF. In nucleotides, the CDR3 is TGTGCCAGCAGTTTAACAGGGACAGGGGTCTCCTACGAGCAGTACTTC.

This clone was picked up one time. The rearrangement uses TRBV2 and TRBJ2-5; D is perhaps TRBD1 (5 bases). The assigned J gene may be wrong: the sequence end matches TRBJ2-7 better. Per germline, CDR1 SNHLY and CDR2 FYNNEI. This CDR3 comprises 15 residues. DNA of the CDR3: TGTGCCAGCAGTGAAGCGCTTCAGGGCTCCTACGAGCAGTACTTC. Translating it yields CASSEALQGSYEQYF.

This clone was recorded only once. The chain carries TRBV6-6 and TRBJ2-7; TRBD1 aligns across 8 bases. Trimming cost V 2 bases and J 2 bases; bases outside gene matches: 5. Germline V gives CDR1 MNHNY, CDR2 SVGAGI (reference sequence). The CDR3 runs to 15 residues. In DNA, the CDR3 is TGTGCCAGCAGTTACCGGACAGGGACAACCTACGAGCAGTACTTC. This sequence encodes CASSYRTGTTYEQYF.

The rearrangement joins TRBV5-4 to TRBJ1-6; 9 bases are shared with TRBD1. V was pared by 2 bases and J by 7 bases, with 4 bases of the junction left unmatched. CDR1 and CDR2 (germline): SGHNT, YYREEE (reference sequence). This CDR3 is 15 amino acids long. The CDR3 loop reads CASSLQGATNSPLHF. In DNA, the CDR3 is TGTGCCAGCAGCTTACAGGGGGCTACGAATTCACCCCTCCACTTT.

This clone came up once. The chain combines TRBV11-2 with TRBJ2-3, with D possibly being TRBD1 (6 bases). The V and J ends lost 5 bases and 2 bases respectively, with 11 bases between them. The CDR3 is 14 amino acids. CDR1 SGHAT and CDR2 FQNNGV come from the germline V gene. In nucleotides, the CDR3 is TGTGCCAGCAGCCCCAGGGGAAACACAGATACGCAGTATTTT. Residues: CASSPRGNTDTQYF.

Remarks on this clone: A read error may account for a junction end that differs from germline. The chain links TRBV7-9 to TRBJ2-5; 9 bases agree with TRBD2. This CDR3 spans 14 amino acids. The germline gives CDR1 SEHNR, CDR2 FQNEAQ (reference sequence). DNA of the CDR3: TGTTCCAGCAGTTATAGCGGGAGCCCCGGGACCCAGTACTTC. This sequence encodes CSSSYSGSPGTQYF.

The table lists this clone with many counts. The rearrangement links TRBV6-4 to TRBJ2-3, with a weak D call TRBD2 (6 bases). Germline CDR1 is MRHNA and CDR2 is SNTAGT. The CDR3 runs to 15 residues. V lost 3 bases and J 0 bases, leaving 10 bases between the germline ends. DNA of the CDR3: TGTGCCAGCAGTGAAAGTAGCGGAAGCACAGATACGCAGTATTTT. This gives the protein CASSESSGSTDTQYF.

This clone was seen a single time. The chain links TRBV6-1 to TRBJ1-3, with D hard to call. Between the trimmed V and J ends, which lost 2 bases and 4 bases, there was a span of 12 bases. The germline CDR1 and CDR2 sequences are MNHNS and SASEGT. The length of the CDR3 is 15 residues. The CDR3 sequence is CASSELRGLGNTIYF. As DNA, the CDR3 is TGTGCCAGCAGTGAACTCCGGGGTTTAGGAAACACCATATATTTT.

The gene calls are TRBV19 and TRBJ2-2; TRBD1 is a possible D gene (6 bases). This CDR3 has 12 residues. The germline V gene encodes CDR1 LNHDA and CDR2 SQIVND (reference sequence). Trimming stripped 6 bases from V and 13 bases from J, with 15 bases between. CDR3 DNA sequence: TGTGCCAGTAGCTCCGGGACAATGGTGCTGTTTTTT. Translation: CASSSGTMVLFF. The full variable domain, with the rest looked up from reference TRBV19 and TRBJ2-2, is DGGITQSPKYLFRKEGQNVTLSCEQNLNHDAMYWYRQDPGQGLRLIYYSQIVNDFQKGDIAEGYSVSREKKESFPLTVTSAQKNPTAFYLCASSSGTMVLFFGEGSRLTVL.

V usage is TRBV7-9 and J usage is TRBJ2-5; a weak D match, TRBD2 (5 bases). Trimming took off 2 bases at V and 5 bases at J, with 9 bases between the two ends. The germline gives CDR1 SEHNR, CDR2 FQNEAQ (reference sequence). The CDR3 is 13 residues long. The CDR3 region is CASSLRGSETQYF. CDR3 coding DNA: TGTGCCAGCAGCTTACGGGGTAGCGAGACCCAGTACTTC.

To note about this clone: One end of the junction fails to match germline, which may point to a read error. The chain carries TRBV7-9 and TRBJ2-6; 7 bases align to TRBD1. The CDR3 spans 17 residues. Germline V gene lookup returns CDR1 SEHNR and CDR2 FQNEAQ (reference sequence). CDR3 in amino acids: CSSSLGDSSSGANVLTF. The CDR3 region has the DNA TGTTCCAGCAGCCTAGGGGACAGCTCCTCTGGGGCCAACGTCCTGACTTTC. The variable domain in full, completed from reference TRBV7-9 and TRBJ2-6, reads DTGVSQNPRHKITKRGQNVTFRCDPISEHNRLYWYRQTLGQGPEFLTYFQNEAQLEKSRLLSDRFSAERPKGSFSTLEIQRTEQGDSAMYLCSSSLGDSSSGANVLTFGAGSRLTVL.

Here the CDR3 reads CASSRSRDSPRAQYF. Here the CDR3 DNA reads TGTGCCAGCAGCCGGTCGAGGGACAGTCCGAGGGCCCAGTACTTC. The rearrangement links TRBV14 to TRBJ2-5, with 7 bases fitting TRBD1. Germline lookup yields CDR1 SGHDN and CDR2 FVKESK. The ends lost 4 bases at V and 9 bases at J; junction bases unmatched: 14. The CDR3 consists of 15 residues.

CDR3 in DNA: TGTGCCTGGAGTTTGGCGGGAGTACCCTCCTACGAGCAGTACTTC. Translation gives CAWSLAGVPSYEQYF. This chain uses TRBV30 with TRBJ2-5; 7 bases agree with TRBD2. The end of the DNA fits TRBJ2-7 better, so the J call may be wrong. CDR1 and CDR2 (germline): GTSNPN, SVGIG (reference sequence). This CDR3 region has 15 residues.

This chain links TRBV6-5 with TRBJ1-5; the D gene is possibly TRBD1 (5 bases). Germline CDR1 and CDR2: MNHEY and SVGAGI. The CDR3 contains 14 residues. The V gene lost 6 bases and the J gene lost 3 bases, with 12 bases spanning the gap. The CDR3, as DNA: TGTGCCAGCAGGGAGCAGGGAAACAATCAGCCCCAGCATTTT. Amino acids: CASREQGNNQPQHF.

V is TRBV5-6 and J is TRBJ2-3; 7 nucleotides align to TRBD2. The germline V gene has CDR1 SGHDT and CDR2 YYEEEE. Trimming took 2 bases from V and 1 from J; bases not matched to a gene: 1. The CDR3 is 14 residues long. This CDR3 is CASSFRGGTDTQYF. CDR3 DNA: TGTGCCAGCAGCTTCCGGGGGGGCACAGATACGCAGTATTTT.

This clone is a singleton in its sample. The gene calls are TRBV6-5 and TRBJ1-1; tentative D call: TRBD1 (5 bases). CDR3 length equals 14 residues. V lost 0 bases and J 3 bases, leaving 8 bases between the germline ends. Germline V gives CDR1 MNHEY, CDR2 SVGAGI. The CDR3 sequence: CASSYSRRDTEAFF. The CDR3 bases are TGTGCCAGCAGTTACTCACGCAGGGACACTGAAGCTTTCTTT.

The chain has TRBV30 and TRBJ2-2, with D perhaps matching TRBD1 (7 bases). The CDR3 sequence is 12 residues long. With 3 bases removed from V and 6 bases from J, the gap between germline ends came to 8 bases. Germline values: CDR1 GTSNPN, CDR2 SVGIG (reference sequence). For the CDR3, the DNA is TGTGCCTGGAGCAGGGGGGCCGGGGAGCTGTTTTTT. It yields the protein CAWSRGAGELFF. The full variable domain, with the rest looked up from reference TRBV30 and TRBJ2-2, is SQTIHQWPATLVQPVGSPLSLECTVEGTSNPNLYWYRQAAGRGLQLLFYSVGIGQISSEVPQNLSASRPQDRQFILSSKKLLLSDSGFYLCAWSRGAGELFFGEGSRLTVL.

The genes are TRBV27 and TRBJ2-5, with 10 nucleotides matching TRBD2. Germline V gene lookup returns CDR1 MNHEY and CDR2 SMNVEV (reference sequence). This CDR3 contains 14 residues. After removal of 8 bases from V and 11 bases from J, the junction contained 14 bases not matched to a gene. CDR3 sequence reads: CASSAGTSGKRQYF. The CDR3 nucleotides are TGTGCCAGCTCAGCCGGAACTAGCGGGAAAAGGCAGTACTTC.

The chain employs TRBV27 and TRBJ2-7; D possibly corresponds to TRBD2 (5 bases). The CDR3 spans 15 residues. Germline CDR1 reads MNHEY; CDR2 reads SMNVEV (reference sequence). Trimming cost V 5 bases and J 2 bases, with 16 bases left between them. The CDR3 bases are TGTGCCAGCAGTCGCGATACTAGGCCGACCTACGAGCAGTACTTC. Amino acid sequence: CASSRDTRPTYEQYF.

The CDR3, as DNA: TGTGCCAGCAGCTTGGGCCCCCCGAGACTAGCGGGACGGGAGCAGTACTTC. Encoded protein: CASSLGPPRLAGREQYF. This chain connects TRBV5-6 to TRBJ2-7; 11 bases align to TRBD2. V shed 0 bases and J 7 bases; nucleotides not matched to a gene: 12. The germline V gene has CDR1 SGHDT and CDR2 YYEEEE. This CDR3 region has 17 residues. Filled out from reference TRBV5-6 and TRBJ2-7, the complete variable domain reads DAGVTQSPTHLIKTRGQQVTLRCSPKSGHDTVSWYQQALGQGPQFIFQYYEEEERQRGNFPDRFSGHQFPNYSSELNVNALLLGDSALYLCASSLGPPRLAGREQYFGPGTRLTVT.

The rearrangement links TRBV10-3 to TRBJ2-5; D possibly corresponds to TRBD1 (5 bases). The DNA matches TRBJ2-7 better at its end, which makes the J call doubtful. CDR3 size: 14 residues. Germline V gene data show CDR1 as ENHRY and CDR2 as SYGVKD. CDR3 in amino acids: CAISVPGQGYEQYF. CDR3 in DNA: TGTGCCATCAGTGTGCCAGGACAAGGGTACGAGCAGTACTTC.

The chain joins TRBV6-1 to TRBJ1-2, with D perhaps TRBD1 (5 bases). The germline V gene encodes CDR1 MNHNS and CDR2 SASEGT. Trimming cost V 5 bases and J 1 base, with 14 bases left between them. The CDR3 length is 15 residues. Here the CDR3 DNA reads TGTGCCAGCAGTCCACTACAGGAGAGTAACTATGGCTACACCTTC. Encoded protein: CASSPLQESNYGYTF.

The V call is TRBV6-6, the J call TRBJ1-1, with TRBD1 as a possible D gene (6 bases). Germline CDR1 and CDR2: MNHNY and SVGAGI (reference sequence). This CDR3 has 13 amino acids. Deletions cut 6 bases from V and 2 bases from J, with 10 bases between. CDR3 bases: TGTGCCAGCAGGACAGGAGGAAACACTGAAGCTTTCTTT. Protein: CASRTGGNTEAFF.

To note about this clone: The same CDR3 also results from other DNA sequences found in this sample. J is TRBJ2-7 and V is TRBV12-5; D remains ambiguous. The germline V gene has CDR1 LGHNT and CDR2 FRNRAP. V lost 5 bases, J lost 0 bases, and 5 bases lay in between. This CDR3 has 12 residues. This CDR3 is CASGHSSYEQYF. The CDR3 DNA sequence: TGTGCTAGTGGTCACAGCTCCTACGAGCAGTACTTC.